The 16 T cell receptor beta chains listed next were all sequenced from one sample in a study of cytomegalovirus exposure and HLA in healthy donors. With 60 Vbeta and 13 Jbeta primers, the PCR was carried out. Sequenced by immunoSEQ multiplex PCR; TCRdb stores in-frame clones only, minus some. The repertoire holds roughly 120,000 clones, with over 80% as singletons. Sequencing input: PBMCs. The receptors were gathered from a man aged 45 to 65 in good health and CMV-seronegative.

Only one count was recorded for this clone. The gene calls are TRBV15 and TRBJ2-4; 8 bases agree with TRBD2. Per germline, CDR1 LNHNV and CDR2 YYDKDF (reference sequence). CDR3 length equals 15 residues. The J segment lost 8 bases and the V segment lost 1 base, leaving 7 bases of the junction unmatched. The CDR3 protein is CATSRGGSGLDIQYF. The CDR3 DNA reads as TGTGCCACCAGCAGAGGGGGATCGGGACTAGACATTCAGTACTTC.

Comments on this clone: The same CDR3 arises from other DNA sequences in this sample as well. This rearrangement joins TRBV5-1 to TRBJ1-4, with 11 nucleotides matching TRBD1. This CDR3 contains 17 residues. Looked up from germline, CDR1 is SGHRS and CDR2 is YFSETQ. Trimming took 0 bases from V and 2 from J; bases not matched to a gene: 3. The CDR3 DNA reads TGCGCCAGCAGCTTGGGAAGGACAGGGGGCACTAATGAAAAACTGTTTTTT. Translation: CASSLGRTGGTNEKLFF.

This clone was counted a single time. The chain recombines TRBV11-3 with TRBJ1-5; 8 nucleotides match TRBD1. Trimming took 0 bases from V and 0 from J; bases not matched to a gene: 10. The V gene's germline CDR1 is SGHNT and CDR2 YENEEA. The CDR3 is 19 residues long. CDR3 in amino acids: CASSLDLRGRIYSNQPQHF. The DNA for the CDR3 is TGTGCCAGCAGCTTAGATCTCAGGGGGCGGATTTATAGCAATCAGCCCCAGCATTTT.

This clone was recorded a few times. V usage is TRBV5-1 and J usage is TRBJ2-7; TRBD2 is a possible D gene (6 bases). The V end was cut by 0 bases, the J end by 6 bases, with 10 bases between. The length of the CDR3 is 13 residues. Germline CDR1 and CDR2: SGHRS and YFSETQ. The CDR3 region has the DNA TGCGCCAGCAGCTTGGGCCCAGCGGGCGAGCAGTACTTC. This translates into CASSLGPAGEQYF.

This chain joins TRBV4-2 and TRBJ1-3, with D possibly matching TRBD1 (6 bases). CDR1 is LGHNA and CDR2 is YNFKEQ in the germline V gene. Deletions cut 3 bases from V and 3 bases from J, with 15 bases between. The CDR3 length is 16 residues. CDR3 loop: CASSQPSRGYGNTIYF. CDR3 DNA sequence: TGTGCCAGCAGCCAGCCAAGCAGGGGTTATGGAAACACCATATATTTT.

The rearrangement links TRBV5-6 to TRBJ2-7; D is perhaps TRBD2 (6 bases). V was cut by 4 bases and J by 2 bases, with 16 bases left in between. CDR3 length equals 15 residues. Germline CDR1 reads SGHDT; CDR2 reads YYEEEE. The CDR3 DNA is TGTGCCAGCAGCCTGGGACTCTTAGGGGCCTACGAGCAGTACTTC. Translated, it gives CASSLGLLGAYEQYF.

The chain recombines TRBV6-5 with TRBJ2-7; D is uncertain. Trimming stripped 0 bases from V and 5 bases from J, with 8 bases between. The CDR3 consists of 13 residues. CDR1 MNHEY and CDR2 SVGAGI come from the germline V gene. CDR3 coding DNA: TGTGCCAGCAGTTACTCGAACAGTAACGAGCAGTACTTC. Its translation is CASSYSNSNEQYF.

This chain links TRBV9 with TRBJ2-5; D gene unclear. Trimming left V 2 bases short and J 2 bases short, with 13 bases between. The CDR3 extends over 15 amino acids. Germline V gives CDR1 SGDLS, CDR2 YYNGEE. The CDR3 loop is CASSVRPESQETQYF. The CDR3 region has the DNA TGTGCCAGCAGCGTCAGGCCAGAGTCTCAAGAGACCCAGTACTTC. The variable domain in full, completed from reference TRBV9 and TRBJ2-5, reads DSGVTQTPKHLITATGQRVTLRCSPRSGDLSVYWYQQSLDQGLQFLIQYYNGEERAKGNILERFSAQQFPDLHSELNLSSLELGDSALYFCASSVRPESQETQYFGPGTRLLVL.

The V call is TRBV18, the J call TRBJ1-1; D is perhaps TRBD1 (6 bases). V was trimmed by 6 bases and J by 0 bases, leaving 14 bases between them. This CDR3 comprises 15 residues. In germline, CDR1 is KGHSH, CDR2 LQKENI. DNA for the CDR3: TGTGCCAGCTCCCCTAGAGAGGGGGTGAACACTGAAGCTTTCTTT. This encodes CASSPREGVNTEAFF.

The gene calls are TRBV14 and TRBJ2-7; D is uncertain. The germline V and J ends were trimmed by 6 bases and 2 bases, with 11 bases remaining between them. The CDR3 has 13 residues. The germline CDR1 and CDR2 sequences are SGHDN and FVKESK. CDR3 in amino acids: CASRAKQAYEQYF. The CDR3 bases are TGTGCCAGCAGAGCTAAGCAAGCCTACGAGCAGTACTTC.

The rearrangement links TRBV15 to TRBJ1-5, with D uncertain. Germline lookup yields CDR1 LNHNV and CDR2 YYDKDF (reference sequence). The ends were cut back, 1 base at V and 4 bases at J, with 8 bases in the middle. This CDR3 spans 14 amino acids. CDR3 residues: CATSRVGPNQPQHF. The CDR3 DNA reads as TGTGCCACCAGCAGAGTGGGCCCTAATCAGCCCCAGCATTTT.

The CDR3 loop is CASSLRGRFADTQYF. The CDR3 DNA reads as TGTGCCAGCAGCTTACGCGGGAGATTCGCAGATACGCAGTATTTT. The chain combines TRBV11-2 with TRBJ2-3; TRBD2 matches at 7 bases. This CDR3 region has 15 residues. Germline lookup yields CDR1 SGHAT and CDR2 FQNNGV. V gave up 2 bases and J gave up 4 bases; unmatched junction bases: 6.

This rearrangement joins TRBV29-1 to TRBJ2-5; the D gene is possibly TRBD1 (5 bases). CDR1 is SQVTM, CDR2 ANQGSEA, per germline. The V end was cut by 6 bases, the J end by 2 bases, with 10 bases between. There are 12 residues in the CDR3. As DNA, the CDR3 is TGCAGCGTCTCGGACACACAAGAGACCCAGTACTTC. Translating gives CSVSDTQETQYF.

The rearrangement joins TRBV30 to TRBJ1-3; D is uncertain. The germline V gene encodes CDR1 GTSNPN and CDR2 SVGIG (reference sequence). V lost 0 bases and J 1 base, leaving 10 bases between the germline ends. The CDR3 is 15 amino acids. The CDR3 is CAWSVPELSGNTIYF. The CDR3 DNA is TGTGCCTGGAGTGTACCAGAATTGTCTGGAAACACCATATATTTT.

On this clone itself: Other DNA sequences in the same sample also yield this CDR3. This rearrangement joins TRBV28 to TRBJ1-4; 9 bases are shared with TRBD1. The CDR3 is 15 residues long. Germline loops: CDR1 MDHEN, CDR2 SYDVKM. V shed 6 bases, J shed 7 bases, and the junction held 9 bases outside the gene matches. The CDR3 is CASSLGGQGGEKLFF. DNA for the CDR3: TGTGCCAGCAGCCTAGGGGGACAGGGTGGTGAAAAACTGTTTTTT. Full variable domain (outside the CDR3, taken from reference TRBV28 and TRBJ1-4): DVKVTQSSRYLVKRTGEKVFLECVQDMDHENMFWYRQDPGLGLRLIYFSYDVKMKEKGDIPEGYSVSREKKERFSLILESASTNQTSMYLCASSLGGQGGEKLFFGSGTQLSVL.

V gene TRBV4-3 combines with J gene TRBJ2-1; no clear D gene. Trimming took off 4 bases at V and 10 bases at J, with 14 bases between the two ends. The germline gives CDR1 LGHNA, CDR2 YSLEER. The length of the CDR3 is 13 residues. As DNA, the CDR3 is TGCGCCAGCAGCCTATTAGCCCAAGCGGAGCAGTTCTTC. Residues: CASSLLAQAEQFF.